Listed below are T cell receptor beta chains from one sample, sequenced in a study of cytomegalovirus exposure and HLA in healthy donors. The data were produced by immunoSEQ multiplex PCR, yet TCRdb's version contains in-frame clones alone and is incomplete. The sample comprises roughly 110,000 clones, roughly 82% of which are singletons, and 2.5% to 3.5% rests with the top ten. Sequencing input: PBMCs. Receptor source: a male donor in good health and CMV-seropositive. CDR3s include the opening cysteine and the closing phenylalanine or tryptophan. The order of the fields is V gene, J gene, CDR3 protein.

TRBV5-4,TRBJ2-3,CASSHPTTGSTDTQYF
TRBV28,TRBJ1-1,CASSFQGEAFF
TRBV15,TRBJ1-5,CATSRESNQPQHF
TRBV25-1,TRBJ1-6,CASTTTGGNSPLHF
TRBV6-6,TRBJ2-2,CASRTGTANTGELFF
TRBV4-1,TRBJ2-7,CASSRDYEQYF
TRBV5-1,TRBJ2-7,CASSLWTGKLYEQYF
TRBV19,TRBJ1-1,CASRSKSGTDKFEAFF
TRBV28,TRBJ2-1,CASSYGRQSYNEQFF
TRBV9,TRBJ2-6,CASSVALKQGRYSGANVLTF
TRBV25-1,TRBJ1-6,CASSVTSDSPLHF
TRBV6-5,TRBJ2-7,CASSPRTGANEQYF
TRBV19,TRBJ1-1,CASRGAEAFF
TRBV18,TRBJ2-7,CASSDTGYEQYF
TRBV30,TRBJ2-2,CAWRTGTATGELFF
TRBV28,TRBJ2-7,CASRPGQIYEQYF
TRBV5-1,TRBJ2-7,CASSLPPVQGAGEQYF
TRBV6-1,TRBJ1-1,CASRGSDRRGAFF
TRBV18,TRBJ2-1,CASSPLAGQGFDEQFF
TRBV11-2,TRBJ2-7,CASSLAPGMGREQYF
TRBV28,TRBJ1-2,CASSFSERGYTF
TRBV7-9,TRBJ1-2,CASSLSYGYTF
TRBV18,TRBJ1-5,CASSPPGTGNQPQHF
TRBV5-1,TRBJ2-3,CASSSGDTDTQYF
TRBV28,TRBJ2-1,CASSSELPAELDEQFF
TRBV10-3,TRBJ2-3,CAISDPGQGKADTQYF
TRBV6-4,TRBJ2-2,CASSEGLAPNTGELFF
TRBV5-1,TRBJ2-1,CASSPGGADNEQFF
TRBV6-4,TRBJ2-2,CASSDSSTGELFF
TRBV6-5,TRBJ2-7,CASSQADRVPYEQYF
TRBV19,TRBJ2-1,CASIQGGAGPLEQFF
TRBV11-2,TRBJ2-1,CASRTTSGEGNEQFF
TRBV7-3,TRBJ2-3,CASSSERGGAQYF
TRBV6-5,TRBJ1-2,CASSLQQGPNYGYTF
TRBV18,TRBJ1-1,CASSPGLQANTEAFF
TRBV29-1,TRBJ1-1,CSVDNVQGGAEAFF
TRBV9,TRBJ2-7,CASSVTGSSYEQYF
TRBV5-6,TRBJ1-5,CASSWRGQVQPQHF
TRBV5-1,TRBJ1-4,CASSLAWQGNEKLFF
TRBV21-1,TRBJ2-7,CASSPGAYPTYEQYF
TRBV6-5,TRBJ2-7,CASSLTGQPSYEQYF
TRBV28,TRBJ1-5,CASNKLRGNQPQHF
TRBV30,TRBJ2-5,CAWGVGQGARETQYF
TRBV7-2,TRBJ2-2,CASSAQGVGTGELFF
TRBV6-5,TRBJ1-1,CASSYQSLGAEAFF
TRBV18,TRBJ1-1,CASSDYRDGGEAFF
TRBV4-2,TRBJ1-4,CASSLEPGQGSEKLFF
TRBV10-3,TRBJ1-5,CAISEGGNQPQHF
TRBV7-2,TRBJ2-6,CASSLAFGTGAGANVLTF
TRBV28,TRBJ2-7,CATVDRAYEQYF